This TCR beta chain derives from a study of healthy donors' naive CD4 and CD8 T cells. Points from the study as a whole: CDR3 charge plus V and J genes appeared to account for roughly 12% of CD4/CD8 variance.

CDR1 is MNHEY and CDR2 is SMNVEV in the germline V gene (reference sequence). The CDR3 is 14 residues long. The V end was cut by 5 bases, the J end by 1 base, with 12 bases between. Starting from around 500 ng of total RNA, TCR libraries were made with linear amplification. In TCRdb, the reads were re-called with MiXCR into one record per CDR3 protein. Counted here are about 200,000 distinct CDR3 sequences, 65% to 75% occurring once; the ten biggest clones make up less than 2.5%. As to this clonotype: The antigen is not known.

This sequence originates from a pool of human donors in good health; the sample pools cells from several healthy donors. The chain recombines TRBV27 with TRBJ2-7, with D maybe TRBD2 (5 bases). Sequenced: naive CD4+ and CD8+ T cells sorted from blood, pooled from several donors. CDR3 DNA: TGTGCCAGCAGTCCTGGAGGCAGGTCCTACGAGCAGTACTTC. Translation: CASSPGGRSYEQYF.